One sample yielded the 25 T cell receptor beta chains listed below, sequenced in a study of regulatory dendritic cells for organ transplantation. These receptors' targets are unknown. Profiled with immunoSEQ multiplex PCR; TCRdb holds only in-frame clones, not every one. Among about 11,000 clones listed, about 75% were seen once. Allogeneic regulatory or mature dendritic cells were co-cultured for roughly five days with CFSE-labeled sorted T cells at 1:10. Input material: memory CD4+ T cells from blood cultured with regulatory dendritic cells. Subset of the sample: CD45RO+ memory T cells. The source of these receptors is a human donor in good health.

The chain combines TRBV7-9 with TRBJ1-6; 7 bases align to TRBD1. Germline V gene sequence: CDR1 SEHNR, CDR2 FQNEAQ (reference sequence). The CDR3 sequence is 17 residues long. V was pared by 6 bases and J by 7 bases, with 15 bases of the junction left unmatched. The CDR3 protein is CASRLGTANYPNSPLHF. CDR3 DNA sequence: TGTGCCAGCAGGTTGGGGACAGCTAACTACCCGAATTCACCCCTCCACTTT.

The rearrangement uses TRBV4-2 and TRBJ1-2; 9 bases match TRBD1. CDR1 is LGHNA, CDR2 YNFKEQ, per germline. The trim removed 2 bases at V and 7 bases at J, leaving 5 bases unmatched. This CDR3 contains 14 residues. CDR3 amino acids: CASSQSTGGPGYTF. Written as DNA, the CDR3 is TGTGCCAGCAGCCAATCCACAGGGGGCCCTGGCTACACCTTC.

V gene TRBV11-2 combines with J gene TRBJ2-5; 7 bases are a match to TRBD2. Germline-derived CDR1 and CDR2 are SGHAT and FQNNGV. The CDR3 has 13 amino acids. With 5 bases clipped from V and 7 bases from J, the junction kept 7 bases outside the gene matches. CDR3 DNA sequence: TGTGCCAGCAGCCCCAGCGGGGTCGGGACCCAGTACTTC. It encodes CASSPSGVGTQYF.

Concerning this clone: The conserved phenylalanine or tryptophan is not found at the CDR3 terminus, so this likely reflects a read error. No DNA is shown, since the ends of the CDR3 on it are uncertain; the CDR3 is the one TCRdb lists. This sequence joins TRBV7-6 and TRBJ1-4; TRBD1 is the table's D call, not checked against the DNA. Both ends counted, the CDR3 spans 11 residues. Germline V gene sequence: CDR1 SGHVS, CDR2 FNYEAQ. The CDR3 here is CASSLMQGGTS.

V and J are TRBV4-2 and TRBJ1-1, with 7 bases identical to TRBD1. Trimming removed 3 bases from V and 3 bases from J; junction bases left unmatched: 4. The CDR3 spans 14 residues. The germline V gene encodes CDR1 LGHNA and CDR2 YNFKEQ. CDR3 nucleotides: TGTGCCAGCAGCCACGACAGGGTGGACACTGAAGCTTTCTTT. Translated, it gives CASSHDRVDTEAFF.

The chain uses TRBV11-3 and TRBJ1-1; 8 bases are a match to TRBD1. Losses at the gene ends were 2 bases for V and 4 bases for J; bases not matched to a gene: 3. This CDR3 is built from 14 residues. Germline V gene lookup returns CDR1 SGHNT and CDR2 YENEEA. The CDR3 region is CASSLQGAITEAFF. The CDR3 coding sequence is TGTGCCAGCAGCTTACAGGGGGCAATCACTGAAGCTTTCTTT.

This clone has more than one count but fewer than ten. CDR3 sequence reads: CASSLANQGSGELFF. The CDR3 DNA sequence: TGTGCCAGCAGCTTAGCGAATCAGGGTAGCGGGGAGCTGTTTTTT. This chain links TRBV7-2 with TRBJ2-2, with D perhaps TRBD1 (5 bases). The CDR3 extends over 15 amino acids. Germline V gives CDR1 SGHTA, CDR2 FQGNSA. V gave up 0 bases and J gave up 7 bases, with 12 bases separating them.

The chain couples TRBV29-1 to TRBJ1-2; weak D call: TRBD1 (6 bases). The V gene's germline CDR1 is SQVTM and CDR2 ANQGSEA. This CDR3 has 14 residues. V was pared by 2 bases and J by 5 bases, with 15 bases between. The DNA of the CDR3 is TGCAGCGTTGAATCGGGGGGCGTCGGGTATGGCTACACCTTC. It codes for CSVESGGVGYGYTF.

This chain uses TRBV27 with TRBJ1-1; 9 bases agree with TRBD1. The germline CDR1 and CDR2 sequences are MNHEY and SMNVEV (reference sequence). There are 14 residues in the CDR3. Germline trimming cut 4 bases from V and 9 bases from J; bases unmatched to any gene: 9. This chain's CDR3 is CASSSWTGTGQAFF. The DNA of the CDR3 is TGTGCCAGCAGTTCATGGACCGGGACAGGGCAAGCTTTCTTT.

V gene TRBV27 combines with J gene TRBJ2-5, with TRBD2 identical over 7 bases. Germline values: CDR1 MNHEY, CDR2 SMNVEV (reference sequence). J gave up 5 bases and V 2 bases, and 2 bases lay outside the gene matches. CDR3 size: 13 residues. The CDR3 nucleotides are TGTGCCAGCAGTTTAGGGAGGGTGGAGACCCAGTACTTC. Translating gives CASSLGRVETQYF.

This chain connects TRBV10-1 to TRBJ1-5; D unclear. The CDR3 runs 15 residues. Trimming took off 6 bases at V and 0 bases at J, with 12 bases between the two ends. Germline V gene lookup returns CDR1 WNHNN and CDR2 SYGVQD (reference sequence). As DNA, the CDR3 is TGCGCCAGCAGCCACGGACGGGATAGCAATCAGCCCCAGCATTTT. Translating gives CASSHGRDSNQPQHF.

The rearrangement links TRBV5-1 to TRBJ2-5, with a tentative D call TRBD1 (6 bases). Per germline, CDR1 SGHRS and CDR2 YFSETQ. V lost 4 bases and J 1 base, leaving 14 bases between the germline ends. This CDR3 spans 15 amino acids. Here the CDR3 DNA reads TGCGCCAGCAGCCCACAGGGTAGTGGCCAAGAGACCCAGTACTTC. Its protein product is CASSPQGSGQETQYF. The variable domain in full, with the rest retrieved from reference TRBV5-1 and TRBJ2-5, is KAGVTQTPRYLIKTRGQQVTLSCSPISGHRSVSWYQQTPGQGLQFLFEYFSETQRNKGNFPGRFSGRQFSNSRSEMNVSTLELGDSALYLCASSPQGSGQETQYFGPGTRLLVL.

The chain couples TRBV21-1 to TRBJ1-3. TRBV21-1 counts as a pseudogene. The CDR3 extends over 15 amino acids. The CDR3 sequence: CASSVSGTSGNTIYF. For the CDR3, the DNA is TGTGCCAGCAGCGTATCCGGGACTTCTGGAAACACCATATATTTT.

This sequence joins TRBV2 and TRBJ2-4, with 10 bases lining up with TRBD1. The CDR3 runs to 15 residues. The V segment lost 4 bases and the J segment 7 bases; nucleotides outside the gene matches: 7. The germline gives CDR1 SNHLY, CDR2 FYNNEI. Written as DNA, the CDR3 is TGTGCCAGCAGTGGCCTTCGGGGACAGGGGAACATTCAGTACTTC. Translating gives CASSGLRGQGNIQYF. The whole variable domain, remainder taken from reference TRBV2 and TRBJ2-4, is EPEVTQTPSHQVTQMGQEVILRCVPISNHLYFYWYRQILGQKVEFLVSFYNNEISEKSEIFDDQFSVERPDGSNFTLKIRSTKLEDSAMYFCASSGLRGQGNIQYFGAGTRLSVL.

This rearrangement joins TRBV7-8 to TRBJ1-6, with TRBD1 identical over 7 bases. V gave up 5 bases and J gave up 6 bases; unmatched junction bases: 7. Germline CDR1 is SGHVS and CDR2 is FQNEAQ. The CDR3 contains 15 residues. The CDR3 nucleotides read TGTGCCAGCAGCCATGGACAGGAGATTAATTCACCCCTCCACTTT. Residues: CASSHGQEINSPLHF.

The chain has TRBV14 and TRBJ2-7; tentatively, D is TRBD2 (5 bases). This CDR3 is 16 amino acids long. Trimming cost V 0 bases and J 6 bases, with 18 bases left between them. Germline CDR1 SGHDN, CDR2 FVKESK. CDR3 sequence reads: CASSQDSRGDLREQYF. CDR3 nucleotide sequence: TGTGCCAGCAGCCAAGATTCACGGGGAGACCTGCGCGAGCAGTACTTC.

The rearrangement links TRBV9 to TRBJ2-2, with 9 bases fitting TRBD2. Germline values: CDR1 SGDLS, CDR2 YYNGEE. V was pared by 3 bases and J by 0 bases, with 12 bases of the junction left unmatched. CDR3 size: 19 residues. The DNA of the CDR3 is TGTGCCAGCAGCGCCCCTTGGGGCGCGGGGGGGCCGAACACCGGGGAGCTGTTTTTT. Its translation is CASSAPWGAGGPNTGELFF.

This clone was seen just once. V usage is TRBV18 and J usage is TRBJ1-6; the D gene is possibly TRBD1 (5 bases). The CDR3 loop spans 15 amino acids. The V end lost 2 bases, the J end lost 7 bases, and 12 bases lay between the germline ends. Germline V CDR1 and CDR2: KGHSH, LQKENI. The DNA for the CDR3 is TGTGCCAGCTCACCAAGATCACAGGAGAATTCACCCCTCCACTTT. Its translation: CASSPRSQENSPLHF.

The chain couples TRBV4-3 to TRBJ2-6; 8 bases match TRBD1. CDR1 LGHNA and CDR2 YSLEER come from the germline V gene. V shed 0 bases, J shed 0 bases, and the junction held 7 bases outside the gene matches. CDR3 length: 19 residues. The CDR3 DNA sequence: TGCGCCAGCAGCCAAGACCAGACAGGGGTCTACTCTGGGGCCAACGTCCTGACTTTC. It encodes CASSQDQTGVYSGANVLTF.

The chain recombines TRBV29-1 with TRBJ2-2; D possibly corresponds to TRBD1 (6 bases). Per germline, CDR1 SQVTM and CDR2 ANQGSEA. The CDR3 totals 15 residues. V was cut by 7 bases and J by 6 bases, with 21 bases left in between. CDR3 bases: TGCAGCGCTATGCCGTCTCAGGGGTCGGCCGGGGAGCTGTTTTTT. Translation: CSAMPSQGSAGELFF.

The CDR3 DNA is TGTGCCAGCAGCTTAGGGGGACAGGGGGCGAGTGAGCAGTACTTC. Its protein product is CASSLGGQGASEQYF. V and J are TRBV7-9 and TRBJ2-7; TRBD1 agrees at 12 bases. This CDR3 has 15 amino acids. The germline gives CDR1 SEHNR, CDR2 FQNEAQ (reference sequence). V gave up 1 base and J gave up 7 bases; unmatched junction bases: 5.

This chain joins TRBV18 and TRBJ2-5; D possibly corresponds to TRBD2 (5 bases). Germline CDR1 reads KGHSH; CDR2 reads LQKENI. Trimming left V 6 bases short and J 2 bases short, with 10 bases between. This CDR3 has 13 residues. The CDR3 nucleotides read TGTGCCAGCTCCGGAGGAGTACAAGAGACCCAGTACTTC. This codes for CASSGGVQETQYF. The variable domain in full, with the rest retrieved from reference TRBV18 and TRBJ2-5, is NAGVMQNPRHLVRRRGQEARLRCSPMKGHSHVYWYRQLPEEGLKFMVYLQKENIIDESGMPKERFSAEFPKEGPSILRIQQVVRGDSAAYFCASSGGVQETQYFGPGTRLLVL.

The chain carries TRBV4-2 and TRBJ2-1; D may be TRBD2 (6 bases). CDR3 length equals 16 residues. The germline V gene has CDR1 LGHNA and CDR2 YNFKEQ. V lost 0 bases and J lost 6, with 15 bases in between. CDR3 sequence (DNA): TGTGCCAGCAGCCAAGACGCCGGGGGTTTTAGCAATGAGCAGTTCTTC. This encodes CASSQDAGGFSNEQFF.

The genes are TRBV7-9 and TRBJ2-6; 9 bases are a match to TRBD1. The CDR3 is 16 residues long. CDR1 is SEHNR and CDR2 is FQNEAQ in the germline V gene (reference sequence). Losses at the gene ends were 10 bases for V and 4 bases for J; bases not matched to a gene: 11. Here the CDR3 DNA reads TGTGCCACCGGGGGGACAGGGCTATTGGGGGCCAACGTCCTGACTTTC. This translates into CATGGTGLLGANVLTF.

This chain links TRBV11-3 with TRBJ2-1, with D possibly matching TRBD2 (7 bases). The V end was cut by 0 bases, the J end by 8 bases, with 14 bases between. CDR3 size: 15 residues. Germline assignment: CDR1 SGHNT and CDR2 YENEEA. The CDR3 here is CASSLESAGAHEQFF. In DNA, the CDR3 is TGTGCCAGCAGCTTAGAATCTGCGGGGGCCCATGAGCAGTTCTTC.